The 19 T cell receptor beta chains below were found in one sample sequenced in a study of shared clonotypes between healthy human individuals. Using immunoSEQ multiplex PCR, the repertoire was profiled, and TCRdb retains in-frame clones only, with some absent. The sample consists of about 2.3 million clones, over 90% of them appearing once. Input material: naive CD4+ T cells from PBMCs. Subset in this sample: CD45RA+ positively selected. These TCRs come from a man between 18 and 35 years old in good health. Some clones in this sample may be carry-over from other donors' samples.

V gene TRBV7-2 combines with J gene TRBJ1-1, with a possible D match to TRBD1 (5 bases). Germline assignment: CDR1 SGHTA and CDR2 FQGNSA. V was pared by 5 bases and J by 3 bases, with 10 bases between. The CDR3 runs to 13 residues. The CDR3 is CASSKDSYTEAFF. The CDR3 DNA follows: TGTGCCAGCAGCAAAGACAGTTACACTGAAGCTTTCTTT.

This clone has more than one count but fewer than ten. CDR3 nucleotides: TGTGCCAGCAGCCTAGGGCCGGGGGTGAAGTTTCGGGAGCTGTTTTTT. Protein product: CASSLGPGVKFRELFF. The chain employs TRBV7-3 and TRBJ2-2; tentative D call: TRBD2 (6 bases). Trimming took off 5 bases at V and 9 bases at J, with 22 bases between the two ends. The CDR3 is 16 residues long. Germline V gives CDR1 SGHTA, CDR2 FQGTGA.

The chain has TRBV10-1 and TRBJ2-5, with 11 bases aligning to TRBD1. The CDR3 spans 15 residues. From germline, CDR1 is WNHNN and CDR2 SYGVQD (reference sequence). Trimming cost V 6 bases and J 4 bases; bases outside gene matches: 7. In nucleotides, the CDR3 is TGCGCCAGCAGCCGAGGACAGGGGGCTGGAGAGACCCAGTACTTC. It yields the protein CASSRGQGAGETQYF.

CDR3 sequence reads: CASSIGGGAGTSNQPQHF. DNA of the CDR3: TGTGCCAGTAGTATTGGGGGAGGTGCGGGAACCAGCAATCAGCCCCAGCATTTT. The chain has TRBV19 and TRBJ1-5; D might be TRBD1 (5 bases). V was pared by 3 bases and J by 1 base, with 19 bases between. The CDR3 runs to 18 residues. Germline CDR1 and CDR2: LNHDA and SQIVND (reference sequence).

This chain connects TRBV27 to TRBJ1-1, with D possibly matching TRBD1 (5 bases). There are 15 residues in the CDR3. V was trimmed by 5 bases and J by 2 bases, leaving 15 bases between them. Germline CDR1 and CDR2: MNHEY and SMNVEV (reference sequence). The CDR3 DNA sequence: TGTGCCAGCAGTCCCCGAGGGGTAGACAACACTGAAGCTTTCTTT. As protein: CASSPRGVDNTEAFF.

The chain joins TRBV7-2 to TRBJ2-7, with 8 nucleotides matching TRBD2. From germline, CDR1 is SGHTA and CDR2 FQGNSA. This CDR3 comprises 15 residues. Trimming cost V 1 base and J 3 bases; bases outside gene matches: 5. The CDR3 region is CASSLVGAGVYEQYF. The CDR3 DNA is TGTGCCAGCAGCTTAGTTGGAGCGGGAGTCTACGAGCAGTACTTC. The full variable domain, with the rest looked up from reference TRBV7-2 and TRBJ2-7, is GAGVSQSPSNKVTEKGKDVELRCDPISGHTALYWYRQSLGQGLEFLIYFQGNSAPDKSGLPSDRFSAERTGGSVSTLTIQRTQQEDSAVYLCASSLVGAGVYEQYFGPGTRLTVT.

This clone has only one observation. V gene TRBV6-1 combines with J gene TRBJ1-3; weak D call: TRBD1 (5 bases). The CDR3 length is 16 residues. V lost 0 bases to trimming and J lost 1 base, with 10 bases between them. The germline V gene encodes CDR1 MNHNS and CDR2 SASEGT. The CDR3: CASSEAGRRSGNTIYF. The CDR3 DNA is TGTGCCAGCAGTGAAGCGGGGCGTCGGTCTGGAAACACCATATATTTT.

V usage is TRBV18 and J usage is TRBJ1-1; no reliable D call. Trimming removed 4 bases at V and 1 base at J, with 7 bases between. The V gene's germline CDR1 is KGHSH and CDR2 LQKENI. The CDR3 is 13 residues long. The CDR3 region has the DNA TGTGCCAGCTCACTAGTAAGGAACACTGAAGCTTTCTTT. Translation gives CASSLVRNTEAFF.

This sequence joins TRBV2 and TRBJ2-1; D is uncertain. In germline, CDR1 is SNHLY, CDR2 FYNNEI. The CDR3 loop spans 10 amino acids. V was clipped by 6 bases and J by 9 bases, with 6 bases between them. CDR3 DNA: TGTGCCAGCAGGTATTTTGAGCAGTTCTTC. Its translation: CASRYFEQFF.

Comments on this clone: A read error may produce the germline difference seen at one junction end. This chain connects TRBV7-9 to TRBJ2-1; no firm D call. The germline gives CDR1 SEHNR, CDR2 FQNEAQ (reference sequence). The CDR3 has 12 amino acids. CDR3 in amino acids: CASSPLDVSRVF. The CDR3 DNA reads TGTGCCAGCAGCCCATTGGACGTTTCAAGGGTCTTC.

The rearrangement joins TRBV7-2 to TRBJ2-1; 10 bases align to TRBD2. The germline V gene encodes CDR1 SGHTA and CDR2 FQGNSA. The CDR3 loop spans 15 amino acids. V lost 1 base, J lost 8 bases, and 5 bases stayed unmatched. In DNA form, the CDR3 reads TGTGCCAGCAGCTTAGATACTAGCGGGATTTATGAGCAGTTCTTC. Its translation is CASSLDTSGIYEQFF.

The CDR3: CASSEPGRQNTEAFF. DNA of the CDR3: TGTGCCAGCTCAGAGCCGGGACGGCAGAACACTGAAGCTTTCTTT. This chain links TRBV18 with TRBJ1-1; the D gene is possibly TRBD1 (5 bases). Per the germline V gene, CDR1 is KGHSH and CDR2 is LQKENI. This CDR3 has 15 amino acids. V was pared by 5 bases and J by 1 base, with 14 bases between.

The rearrangement uses TRBV2 and TRBJ2-3, with D possibly matching TRBD2 (6 bases). This CDR3 has 14 residues. Germline CDR1 and CDR2: SNHLY and FYNNEI. The germline V and J ends were trimmed by 5 bases and 3 bases, with 12 bases remaining between them. The CDR3 region is CASSSGGPTDTQYF. CDR3 in DNA: TGTGCCAGCAGTTCAGGAGGGCCAACAGATACGCAGTATTTT.

CDR3 bases: TGTGCCAGCAGTGTCCCCACTAGCGGGTCTTCCACAGATACGCAGTATTTT. Translation: CASSVPTSGSSTDTQYF. The chain combines TRBV2 with TRBJ2-3; 9 bases fit TRBD2. Germline loops: CDR1 SNHLY, CDR2 FYNNEI. This CDR3 spans 17 amino acids. With V trimmed by 4 bases and J by 2 bases, 10 bases remained unmatched.

The J gene is TRBJ1-5, the V gene TRBV18; no firm D call. This CDR3 contains 13 residues. Trimming left V 2 bases short and J 6 bases short, with 8 bases between. In germline, CDR1 is KGHSH, CDR2 LQKENI. The CDR3 DNA follows: TGTGCCAGCTCACCAGGGCTCGGTCAGCCCCAGCATTTT. Its translation is CASSPGLGQPQHF.

The gene calls are TRBV29-1 and TRBJ2-3; 7 bases are a match to TRBD2. The CDR3 totals 14 residues. Germline V CDR1 and CDR2: SQVTM, ANQGSEA. V trimming: 7 bases; J trimming: 2 bases; junction bases outside the gene matches: 9. CDR3 DNA sequence: TGCAGCGCTGACGGGCTAGCGGCCACAGATACGCAGTATTTT. Translation: CSADGLAATDTQYF.

This clone occurred a few times. The V and J genes are TRBV5-4 and TRBJ2-2; D may be TRBD2 (7 bases). The length of the CDR3 is 15 residues. The germline V and J ends were trimmed by 4 bases and 3 bases, with 13 bases remaining between them. CDR1 and CDR2 from the germline V gene are SGHNT and YYREEE (reference sequence). CDR3 in amino acids: CASSAGGLYTGELFF. DNA of the CDR3: TGTGCCAGCAGCGCCGGGGGGCTTTACACCGGGGAGCTGTTTTTT.

V gene TRBV4-2 combines with J gene TRBJ2-2, with D uncertain. The CDR3 has 15 residues. Germline V gives CDR1 LGHNA, CDR2 YNFKEQ. Between the trimmed V and J ends, which lost 2 bases and 6 bases, there was a span of 13 bases. CDR3 protein: CASSQSALVAGELFF. As DNA, the CDR3 is TGTGCCAGCAGCCAATCAGCCCTAGTGGCCGGGGAGCTGTTTTTT.

This rearrangement joins TRBV6-1 to TRBJ2-3; possibly TRBD1 for D (6 bases). The CDR3 length is 15 residues. Germline V CDR1 and CDR2: MNHNS, SASEGT. V was cut by 4 bases and J by 3 bases, with 14 bases left in between. CDR3 nucleotides: TGTGCCAGCAGTGTCACAGGGTCATCGACAGATACGCAGTATTTT. Translated, it gives CASSVTGSSTDTQYF.